The present T cell receptor (beta chain) was sequenced within a study of blood T cell repertoires in COVID-19. Looking at the study overall: The study drew acute and convalescent COVID-19 samples from the United States, Italy and Spain.

Original methodology: Counts of nucleated cells, estimated from reference gene primer amplification, were obtained. Using immunoSEQ multiplex PCR, the repertoire was profiled, and TCRdb retains in-frame clones only, with some absent. Clone size and the V and J calls come from that table; the DNA yielded D and trimming. The table records roughly 220,000 clones, 84% of them present only once. This receptor was obtained from a woman aged 40 to 50 who had recovered from COVID-19. The material sequenced was PBMCs or T cells enriched from blood (not recorded which).

The CDR3 region has the DNA TGTGCCAGCAGTAAACAGGGGGACGAGCAGTTCTTC. Translating gives CASSKQGDEQFF. J is TRBJ2-1 and V is TRBV2; 8 bases match TRBD1. Germline lookup yields CDR1 SNHLY and CDR2 FYNNEI. The CDR3 sequence is 12 residues long. The V and J ends lost 5 bases and 10 bases, in that order; junction bases with no gene match: 4.